The 26 T cell receptor beta chains reported below all come from one sample, sequenced in a study of shared clonotypes between healthy human individuals. CD45RO negativity and positive selection for CCR7 defined naive CD8 cells, a population that excluded terminally differentiated effector memory CD45RA+ cells. Data came from immunoSEQ multiplex PCR; TCRdb stores just in-frame clones and leaves some out. The table shows over 750,000 clones, with 96% occurring only once. The sample was naive CD8+ T cells sorted from blood. Source of these receptors: a man aged 25 to 40 in good health.

This clone was counted once. The chain uses TRBV27 and TRBJ2-7; D unclear. The CDR3 spans 13 residues. V gave up 10 bases and J gave up 0 bases, with 13 bases separating them. Germline CDR1 is MNHEY and CDR2 is SMNVEV (reference sequence). The DNA for the CDR3 is TGTGCCACCAAGGGCCGAAGCTCCTACGAGCAGTACTTC. This translates into CATKGRSSYEQYF.

This rearrangement joins TRBV4-1 to TRBJ1-1; D might be TRBD1 (5 bases). Germline V gene lookup returns CDR1 MGHRA and CDR2 YSYEKL. The CDR3 runs to 13 residues. The V gene lost 0 bases and the J gene lost 4 bases, with 6 bases spanning the gap. CDR3 protein: CASSQEGVTEAFF. The CDR3 DNA sequence: TGCGCCAGCAGCCAAGAAGGGGTCACTGAAGCTTTCTTT.

The chain joins TRBV9 to TRBJ2-1, with TRBD2 identical over 14 bases. Germline loops: CDR1 SGDLS, CDR2 YYNGEE. The CDR3 has 21 amino acids. Trimming removed 0 bases from V and 0 bases from J; junction bases left unmatched: 11. This CDR3 reads CASSVGSGTSGSTLSYNEQFF. CDR3 nucleotide sequence: TGTGCCAGCAGCGTAGGATCCGGGACTAGCGGGAGTACGCTCTCCTACAATGAGCAGTTCTTC.

Comment on this clone: The same CDR3 is also encoded by other DNA sequences in this sample. The chain couples TRBV11-2 to TRBJ2-1; no clear D gene. Germline-derived CDR1 and CDR2 are SGHAT and FQNNGV. The V gene lost 1 base and the J gene lost 1 base, with 11 bases spanning the gap. The CDR3 extends over 16 amino acids. The CDR3 spells CASSLGRDISYNEQFF. The CDR3 coding sequence is TGTGCCAGCAGCTTAGGTAGGGATATTTCCTACAATGAGCAGTTCTTC.

This clone appeared once. The chain carries TRBV6-5 and TRBJ2-7; 8 bases line up with TRBD2. The germline CDR1 and CDR2 sequences are MNHEY and SVGAGI. The V gene end was trimmed by 8 bases and the J gene end by 4 bases; junction bases not matched to a gene: 10. The CDR3 is 14 residues long. The CDR3 sequence is CASYRTGGEYEQYF. DNA of the CDR3: TGTGCCAGCTACAGAACGGGGGGGGAGTACGAGCAGTACTTC.

The V and J genes are TRBV5-1 and TRBJ1-5; tentatively, D is TRBD1 (5 bases). The CDR3 is 14 amino acids. Germline V gene lookup returns CDR1 SGHRS and CDR2 YFSETQ. V was pared by 4 bases and J by 8 bases, with 16 bases between. The CDR3 region is CASSPGHGLEPQHF. For the CDR3, the DNA is TGCGCCAGCAGCCCCGGACATGGTCTGGAGCCCCAGCATTTT.

V usage is TRBV29-1 and J usage is TRBJ2-7, with unresolved D. CDR1 and CDR2 (germline): SQVTM, ANQGSEA. Trimming took off 6 bases at V and 4 bases at J, with 13 bases between the two ends. This CDR3 comprises 12 residues. This CDR3 reads CSVSDGAYEQYF. Here the CDR3 DNA reads TGCAGCGTGTCGGACGGCGCATACGAGCAGTACTTC.

The J gene is TRBJ2-7, the V gene TRBV6-5, with a weak D call TRBD2 (5 bases). Between the trimmed V and J ends, which lost 7 bases and 6 bases, there was a span of 16 bases. Germline V gene data show CDR1 as MNHEY and CDR2 as SVGAGI. The length of the CDR3 is 13 residues. This CDR3 is CASTNIAFGEQYF. The CDR3 nucleotides read TGTGCCAGCACCAACATAGCGTTCGGCGAGCAGTACTTC.

The V call is TRBV9, the J call TRBJ2-7; 7 nucleotides match TRBD2. V shed 0 bases, J shed 0 bases, and the junction held 12 bases outside the gene matches. Germline lookup yields CDR1 SGDLS and CDR2 YYNGEE. CDR3 length: 18 residues. The CDR3 coding sequence is TGTGCCAGCAGCGTAGGATCGGGGGGAGGAGTCGCCTCCTACGAGCAGTACTTC. Protein product: CASSVGSGGGVASYEQYF.

The V gene is TRBV27, the J gene TRBJ2-1; D unresolved. V gave up 4 bases and J gave up 7 bases, with 8 bases separating them. Germline V CDR1 and CDR2: MNHEY, SMNVEV (reference sequence). The CDR3 extends over 12 amino acids. The CDR3 DNA reads TGTGCCAGCAGTTCCCCGATAAATGAGCAGTTCTTC. As protein: CASSSPINEQFF.

The chain recombines TRBV27 with TRBJ2-7, with 7 bases aligning to TRBD2. The junction had 6 bases not matched to a gene; V was cut back by 2 bases and J by 2 bases. Germline V lookup: CDR1 MNHEY, CDR2 SMNVEV (reference sequence). This CDR3 region has 15 residues. CDR3 sequence: CASSLSGNEAYEQYF. The CDR3 region has the DNA TGTGCCAGCAGTTTAAGCGGGAATGAGGCCTACGAGCAGTACTTC.

J is TRBJ2-1 and V is TRBV9; D is perhaps TRBD1 or TRBD2 (5 bases each). Germline lookup yields CDR1 SGDLS and CDR2 YYNGEE. The CDR3 length is 18 residues. Deletions cut 3 bases from V and 0 bases from J, with 19 bases between. CDR3 nucleotides: TGTGCCAGCAGCGCCATGCCCGGGACGCCCAGCTCCTACAATGAGCAGTTCTTC. Its translation is CASSAMPGTPSSYNEQFF.

The chain uses TRBV10-2 and TRBJ2-5; 11 nucleotides match TRBD1. The V segment lost 5 bases and the J segment 5 bases; nucleotides outside the gene matches: 7. This CDR3 comprises 15 residues. CDR1 and CDR2 from the germline V gene are WSHSY and SAAADI. The CDR3: CASSTRTGGAETQYF. DNA for the CDR3: TGCGCCAGCAGTACTCGGACAGGGGGCGCGGAGACCCAGTACTTC.

The genes are TRBV29-1 and TRBJ2-7, with a weak D call TRBD2 (7 bases). Germline V gene sequence: CDR1 SQVTM, CDR2 ANQGSEA. Between the trimmed V and J ends, which lost 4 bases and 6 bases, there was a span of 16 bases. This CDR3 region has 13 residues. The CDR3 loop reads CSVGGGGTSEQYF. CDR3 DNA sequence: TGCAGCGTTGGGGGCGGGGGCACATCCGAGCAGTACTTC.

The J gene is TRBJ2-7, the V gene TRBV7-2; a weak D match, TRBD2 (6 bases). Germline CDR1 reads SGHTA; CDR2 reads FQGNSA. V lost 2 bases, J lost 3 bases, and 11 bases lay in between. The CDR3 length is 14 residues. CDR3 coding DNA: TGTGCCAGCAGCTTAAGGACTACCTACTACGAGCAGTACTTC. This encodes CASSLRTTYYEQYF.

This chain joins TRBV9 and TRBJ2-1; 9 positions match TRBD2. Germline lookup yields CDR1 SGDLS and CDR2 YYNGEE. Unmatched junction bases numbered 14, after V lost 8 bases and J lost 14 bases. The CDR3 has 13 amino acids. The CDR3: CASGSGSAKGEFF. The CDR3 DNA is TGTGCCAGTGGTAGCGGGAGCGCAAAGGGGGAGTTCTTC. Complete variable domain (other parts from reference TRBV9 and TRBJ2-1): DSGVTQTPKHLITATGQRVTLRCSPRSGDLSVYWYQQSLDQGLQFLIQYYNGEERAKGNILERFSAQQFPDLHSELNLSSLELGDSALYFCASGSGSAKGEFFGPGTRLTVL.

This chain uses TRBV5-8 with TRBJ1-2; weak D call: TRBD1 (6 bases). Trimming removed 0 bases from V and 5 bases from J, with 17 bases in between. The CDR3 is 16 residues long. Germline V lookup: CDR1 SGHTS, CDR2 YDEGEE. The CDR3 DNA reads as TGTGCCAGCAGCTTGGGGGCCAGGGGAGAGGGGTATGGCTACACCTTC. Its translation: CASSLGARGEGYGYTF.

CDR3: CASSLVGGQSGYTF. The CDR3 DNA sequence: TGTGCCAGCAGCTTAGTCGGGGGGCAGAGTGGCTACACCTTC. The chain links TRBV7-9 to TRBJ1-2; D perhaps matches TRBD1 (6 bases). Germline values: CDR1 SEHNR, CDR2 FQNEAQ (reference sequence). V was trimmed by 1 base and J by 7 bases, leaving 13 bases between them. The CDR3 totals 14 residues.

The rearrangement uses TRBV5-6 and TRBJ2-1; 9 positions agree with TRBD1. J gave up 4 bases and V 3 bases, and 5 bases lay outside the gene matches. Germline loops: CDR1 SGHDT, CDR2 YYEEEE. The CDR3 totals 15 residues. DNA of the CDR3: TGTGCCAGCAGCTCCCGGGACAGGGTATACAATGAGCAGTTCTTC. This sequence encodes CASSSRDRVYNEQFF.

The chain couples TRBV29-1 to TRBJ2-1, with a weak D call TRBD2 (6 bases). This CDR3 region has 12 residues. Trimming cost V 6 bases and J 7 bases, with 13 bases left between them. Germline-derived CDR1 and CDR2 are SQVTM and ANQGSEA. CDR3 DNA: TGCAGCGTCCGGACGGAGGGTAATGAGCAGTTCTTC. Protein sequence: CSVRTEGNEQFF.

This chain joins TRBV14 and TRBJ2-7; 7 bases fit TRBD1. Losses at the gene ends were 1 base for V and 1 base for J; bases not matched to a gene: 4. In germline, CDR1 is SGHDN, CDR2 FVKESK. This CDR3 has 15 amino acids. CDR3 region: CASSQVGRGSYEQYF. The CDR3 DNA reads as TGTGCCAGCAGCCAAGTGGGCAGGGGGTCCTACGAGCAGTACTTC.

The chain uses TRBV9 and TRBJ1-1; D may be TRBD1 (5 bases). The CDR3 is made up of 17 amino acids. V lost 0 bases, J lost 1 base, and 16 bases lay in between. Per the germline V gene, CDR1 is SGDLS and CDR2 is YYNGEE. The DNA of the CDR3 is TGTGCCAGCAGCGTAGCGGGGGGACTCTCGCGGAACACTGAAGCTTTCTTT. Protein product: CASSVAGGLSRNTEAFF.

Notes on this clone: A junction boundary mismatches the germline segment, possibly from a read error. J is TRBJ2-5 and V is TRBV5-4; no clear D gene. The CDR3 consists of 14 residues. Germline-derived CDR1 and CDR2 are SGHNT and YYREEE (reference sequence). The CDR3 loop reads CASSFEGSQETQYF. CDR3 bases: TGTGCCAGCAGCTTTGAAGGAAGCCAAGAGACTCAGTACTTC. Variable domain in full (rest from reference TRBV5-4 and TRBJ2-5): ETGVTQSPTHLIKTRGQQVTLRCSSQSGHNTVSWYQQALGQGPQFIFQYYREEENGRGNFPPRFSGLQFPNYSSELNVNALELDDSALYLCASSFEGSQETQYFGPGTRLLVL.

The rearrangement joins TRBV11-2 to TRBJ2-1; 13 positions agree with TRBD2. Trimming took 4 bases from V and 4 from J; bases not matched to a gene: 13. The CDR3 loop spans 19 amino acids. CDR1 SGHAT and CDR2 FQNNGV come from the germline V gene. CDR3 in DNA: TGTGCCAGCAGCTCAACTAGCGGGAGGGTCCCCCAATATTACAATGAGCAGTTCTTC. This sequence encodes CASSSTSGRVPQYYNEQFF. Full variable domain (remainder filled in from reference TRBV11-2 and TRBJ2-1): EAGVAQSPRYKIIEKRQSVAFWCNPISGHATLYWYQQILGQGPKLLIQFQNNGVVDDSQLPKDRFSAERLKGVDSTLKIQPAKLEDSAVYLCASSSTSGRVPQYYNEQFFGPGTRLTVL.

The chain employs TRBV7-9 and TRBJ1-2; 7 nucleotides align to TRBD1. Germline V gives CDR1 SEHNR, CDR2 FQNEAQ (reference sequence). The CDR3 consists of 17 residues. J was trimmed by 2 bases and V by 5 bases; bases with no gene match: 14. Here the CDR3 DNA reads TGTGCCAGCAGCCACACGGAGGGGGACAGTCTGAACTATGGCTACACCTTC. As protein: CASSHTEGDSLNYGYTF.

The count of this clone is one. In DNA form, the CDR3 reads TGTGCCACCAGCAGGACTAGCGGGAGTCAGGACGGGGAGTTCTTC. Translating gives CATSRTSGSQDGEFF. The chain links TRBV15 to TRBJ2-1; TRBD2 matches at 12 bases. The CDR3 has 15 residues. V lost 3 bases to trimming and J lost 14 bases; unmatched junction nucleotides: 11. Germline values: CDR1 LNHNV, CDR2 YYDKDF (reference sequence).